The following is a T cell receptor beta chain sequence with its context. No antigen is known for it. This record comes from a study of CXCR3-negative and CXCR3-positive naive CD8 T cells. UMI-tagged TRB cDNA libraries were built via 5' RACE. TCRdb reanalyzed the 5' RACE reads, giving one entry per CDR3 protein sequence and no DNA. The ten most abundant clones cover about 2.5% of a sample with under 50,000 distinct CDR3 sequences. Whole-study results and caveats: Similar TRBV-TRBJ gene usage was seen in naive CXCR3-negative and CXCR3-positive cells, but not in memory cells. CXCR3-positive naive cells carried more hydrophobic TRB CDR3s than CXCR3-negative naive cells did.

Germline V gene lookup returns CDR1 SQVTM and CDR2 ANQGSEA. CDR3 length: 11 amino acids. The TCR was taken from a human donor in good health. Some clones in this sample may be carry-over from other donors' samples. Sequenced input: naive CXCR3- CD8+ T cells from blood. Subset defined: CD45RO-CCR7+CD27+CD95- naive CD8+ T cells lacking CXCR3 (TNR3-). This rearrangement joins TRBV29-1 to TRBJ2-1; without DNA, the TCRdb call of TRBD1 cannot be checked. The CDR3: CSVEFGQGTFF.